This passage covers 10 T cell receptor beta chains from one sample sequenced in a study of blood T cells in healthy people across ages. Through a sample-barcoded 5' primer and a J-beta primer mix, a second PCR was run for roughly 6 to 11 cycles. TCRdb independently ran MiXCR on the 5' RACE reads; one entry per CDR3 protein. In the table there are around 1.5 million distinct CDR3 sequences, around 59% of which are singletons. Sequenced: blood. The receptors were sampled from a man aged 18 to 30 in good health.

This rearrangement joins TRBV10-3 to TRBJ2-7; the D gene is possibly TRBD1 (6 bases). Germline assignment: CDR1 ENHRY and CDR2 SYGVKD. This CDR3 has 15 residues. V lost 2 bases, J lost 1 base, and 12 bases lay in between. CDR3 protein: CAISEPMDSSYEQYF. The CDR3 bases are TGTGCCATCAGTGAGCCGATGGACAGTTCCTACGAGCAGTACTTC.

The chain combines TRBV7-9 with TRBJ2-2; possible D gene TRBD2, 6 bases. In germline, CDR1 is SEHNR, CDR2 FQNEAQ (reference sequence). The CDR3 spans 15 residues. Trimming pared 2 bases from V and 1 base from J, leaving 8 bases between. This CDR3 reads CASSLLALNTGELFF. The CDR3 region has the DNA TGTGCCAGCAGCTTACTAGCGCTGAACACCGGGGAGCTGTTTTTT.

On this clonotype: Relative to the germline gene, one junction end is altered; a read error may explain this. V and J are TRBV4-3 and TRBJ2-7; 7 bases line up with TRBD1. The CDR3 runs to 16 residues. Germline-derived CDR1 and CDR2 are LGHNA and YSLEER. CDR3 sequence reads: CANSQASTRDSYEQYF. The CDR3 DNA sequence: TGCGCCAACAGCCAAGCCTCCACTCGGGACAGCTACGAGCAGTACTTC.

The chain has TRBV28 and TRBJ2-5; 10 bases match TRBD1. This CDR3 region has 17 residues. Germline CDR1 is MDHEN and CDR2 is SYDVKM. The V gene end was trimmed by 2 bases and the J gene end by 4 bases; junction bases not matched to a gene: 10. The CDR3 nucleotides read TGTGCCAGCAGTTTACCCCCGACCGGGACAGGGGTAGAGACCCAGTACTTC. It yields the protein CASSLPPTGTGVETQYF.

This clonotype occurred a few times. This rearrangement joins TRBV29-1 to TRBJ2-7; the match to TRBD2 covers 11 bases. The CDR3 contains 13 residues. The V gene's germline CDR1 is SQVTM and CDR2 ANQGSEA. V was clipped by 4 bases and J by 3 bases; unmatched bases: 2. CDR3 in amino acids: CSVGLAGYYEQYF. DNA for the CDR3: TGCAGCGTTGGACTAGCGGGGTACTACGAGCAGTACTTC.

CDR3 region: CASSRSARGDTQYF. The CDR3 DNA reads as TGCGCCAGCAGCCGTTCGGCTAGAGGAGATACGCAGTATTTT. The J gene is TRBJ2-3, the V gene TRBV5-1; no firm D call. The CDR3 is made up of 14 amino acids. Germline V gene sequence: CDR1 SGHRS, CDR2 YFSETQ. V gave up 4 bases and J gave up 5 bases, with 14 bases separating them.

The chain combines TRBV6-6 with TRBJ2-7; the D gene is possibly TRBD2 (6 bases). CDR3 length equals 16 residues. CDR1 and CDR2 (germline): MNHNY, SVGAGI (reference sequence). V lost 3 bases and J 2 bases, leaving 17 bases between the germline ends. The CDR3 loop reads CASSYLGGAMTYEQYF. Here the CDR3 DNA reads TGTGCCAGCAGTTATTTAGGCGGGGCGATGACCTACGAGCAGTACTTC.

The chain links TRBV25-1 to TRBJ1-2, with D tentatively TRBD1 (5 bases). Trimming took off 0 bases at V and 3 bases at J, with 14 bases between the two ends. Per the germline V gene, CDR1 is MGHDK and CDR2 is SYGVNS. The CDR3 contains 16 residues. CDR3 nucleotide sequence: TGTGCCAGCAGTGAATATGAGGCAGGGAAAGACTATGGCTACACCTTC. Translating it yields CASSEYEAGKDYGYTF.

Concerning this clonotype: This clone may be a read error of a much larger clone one base away. This chain uses TRBV28 with TRBJ2-1; D ambiguous. Germline V gene data show CDR1 as MDHEN and CDR2 as SYDVKM. The CDR3 spans 11 residues. The CDR3, as DNA: TGTACCAGCAGTTTTGTAAATGAGCAGTTCTTC. It translates to CTSSFVNEQFF.

The gene calls are TRBV25-1 and TRBJ1-2; 9 bases map to TRBD1. The CDR3 has 13 amino acids. With V trimmed by 4 bases and J by 4 bases, 1 base remained unmatched. CDR1 and CDR2 from the germline V gene are MGHDK and SYGVNS. In DNA form, the CDR3 reads TGTGCCAGCAGTGGGGGACAGGGCTATGGCTACACCTTC. It translates to CASSGGQGYGYTF.